This T cell receptor (beta chain) comes out of a study of T cell responses to AZD1222 COVID-19 vaccine. Study conclusions and caveats: The breadth and depth of Spike-specific TCRs increased once two AZD1222 doses had been given. Sampling captured repertoires only after the peak T cell response. There were mostly white British donors and more females than males, and clonal diversity was possibly underestimated. CD4 TCRs covered the whole spike, strongest at regions 160-218 and 743-854.

Germline-derived CDR1 and CDR2 are LGHNA and YSLEER. The CDR3 loop spans 16 amino acids. After removal of 0 bases from V and 8 bases from J, the junction contained 12 bases not matched to a gene. A remark on this clone: Its antigen is not identified.

Measured with immunoSEQ multiplex PCR; TCRdb has only the in-frame clones, and not every one. Of tens of thousands of clones listed, roughly 86% are singletons. This sample comprised peripheral blood, obtained on day 0 of MenACWY control vaccination. The chain couples TRBV4-3 to TRBJ1-2, with TRBD1 matching over 7 bases. This TCR came from an adult in good health. CDR3 sequence reads: CASSQDSFDRALGYTF. CDR3 DNA: TGCGCCAGCAGCCAAGATAGTTTCGACAGGGCCCTCGGCTACACCTTC.